These 25 T cell receptor beta chains came from one sample sequenced in a study of blood T cell repertoires in COVID-19. Profiling relied on immunoSEQ multiplex PCR, and the TCRdb table lists in-frame clones only, not all of them. The table records roughly 230,000 clones, roughly 84% of them present only once. Sample: PBMCs or T cells enriched from blood (not recorded which). Receptors originate from a man aged 45-60 years who had recovered from COVID-19.

The rearrangement joins TRBV18 to TRBJ2-7; 9 nucleotides line up with TRBD1. This CDR3 is built from 17 residues. Germline CDR1 is KGHSH and CDR2 is LQKENI. V shed 3 bases, J shed 4 bases, and the junction held 13 bases outside the gene matches. CDR3 loop: CASSPFQGQGTPYEQYF. The CDR3 nucleotides are TGTGCCAGCTCACCTTTCCAAGGACAGGGGACTCCATACGAGCAGTACTTC.

The chain combines TRBV27 with TRBJ1-2; the D gene is possibly TRBD1 (5 bases). This CDR3 is built from 14 residues. Between the trimmed V and J ends, which lost 3 bases and 7 bases, there was a span of 15 bases. The V gene's germline CDR1 is MNHEY and CDR2 SMNVEV (reference sequence). In nucleotides, the CDR3 is TGTGCCAGCAGTTTGGCGGGACCTGGGGTTGGCTACACCTTC. Amino acid sequence: CASSLAGPGVGYTF.

This chain uses TRBV5-1 with TRBJ2-5; 8 positions match TRBD2. V was pared by 2 bases and J by 2 bases, with 5 bases of the junction left unmatched. This CDR3 contains 15 residues. Germline loops: CDR1 SGHRS, CDR2 YFSETQ. The CDR3 DNA follows: TGCGCCAGCAGCTTAGCGGGGGACCTACAAGAGACCCAGTACTTC. Translated, it gives CASSLAGDLQETQYF.

V usage is TRBV20-1 and J usage is TRBJ1-1; TRBD1 matches at 9 bases. Germline V lookup: CDR1 DFQATT, CDR2 SNEGSKA (reference sequence). The length of the CDR3 is 14 residues. V shed 3 bases, J shed 11 bases, and the junction held 13 bases outside the gene matches. The CDR3 is CSASNRDREYRAFF. CDR3 nucleotides: TGCAGTGCTAGTAACCGGGACAGGGAATACAGGGCTTTCTTT.

The chain has TRBV7-6 and TRBJ2-5; D not certain. Trimming cost V 5 bases and J 5 bases, with 18 bases left between them. Germline CDR1 reads SGHVS; CDR2 reads FNYEAQ. The CDR3 extends over 15 amino acids. CDR3: CASSPNRLSWETQYF. The CDR3 coding sequence is TGTGCCAGCAGCCCAAATAGGCTTAGCTGGGAGACCCAGTACTTC.

This clone occurred once. An end of the junction does not agree with germline; a read error may underlie this. The chain combines TRBV6-5 with TRBJ1-1; maybe TRBD1 (5 bases). The germline CDR1 and CDR2 sequences are MNHEY and SVGAGI. This CDR3 is 13 amino acids long. The CDR3 nucleotides are TGTGCCAGCAGCAACACCCCAAGGGGCGGGATGGCGTTT. It translates to CASSNTPRGGMAF.

This chain connects TRBV4-1 to TRBJ2-1, with a weak D call TRBD2 (6 bases). V was shortened by 0 bases and J by 8 bases, with 23 bases between the two germline ends. The germline V gene encodes CDR1 MGHRA and CDR2 YSYEKL. The CDR3 has 18 amino acids. CDR3: CASSQDLRDGGWWDEQFF. The CDR3 DNA reads TGCGCCAGCAGCCAAGATCTGCGGGACGGAGGGTGGTGGGATGAGCAGTTCTTC.

The chain carries TRBV6-5 and TRBJ1-5, with 7 nucleotides matching TRBD1. Germline V CDR1 and CDR2: MNHEY, SVGAGI. V dropped 5 bases and J dropped 4; count of bases not matched to a gene: 5. The CDR3 is made up of 14 amino acids. CDR3 sequence: CASSTGVRNQPQHF. CDR3 nucleotides: TGTGCCAGCAGTACAGGGGTTCGAAATCAGCCCCAGCATTTT.

This chain uses TRBV5-1 with TRBJ2-7; 8 positions match TRBD1. In germline, CDR1 is SGHRS, CDR2 YFSETQ. V dropped 2 bases and J dropped 7; count of bases not matched to a gene: 14. The CDR3 totals 16 residues. CDR3 sequence (DNA): TGCGCCAGCAGCTTTTCAACCGGTACAGGGGGGAAGGAGCAGTACTTC. Translating it yields CASSFSTGTGGKEQYF.

The chain joins TRBV7-6 to TRBJ1-6; no clear D gene. This CDR3 spans 13 amino acids. V was trimmed by 4 bases and J by 5 bases, leaving 6 bases between them. Per germline, CDR1 SGHVS and CDR2 FNYEAQ. Written as DNA, the CDR3 is TGTGCCAGCAGCTCAGGCCATAATTCACCCCTCCACTTT. Amino acid sequence: CASSSGHNSPLHF.

This chain connects TRBV2 to TRBJ1-2, with 8 nucleotides matching TRBD1. J was trimmed by 5 bases and V by 2 bases; bases with no gene match: 4. The germline gives CDR1 SNHLY, CDR2 FYNNEI. This CDR3 is 14 amino acids long. DNA of the CDR3: TGTGCCAGCAGTGAAAGGAGACAGGGGTATGGCTACACCTTC. Translation: CASSERRQGYGYTF.

V gene TRBV4-1 combines with J gene TRBJ2-5; possibly TRBD1 for D (7 bases). Trimming took off 3 bases at V and 6 bases at J, with 23 bases between the two ends. The V gene's germline CDR1 is MGHRA and CDR2 YSYEKL. The CDR3 has 17 residues. CDR3 sequence reads: CASSHPRGTEGRKTQYF. The CDR3 DNA reads as TGCGCCAGCAGCCACCCCCGAGGGACAGAAGGGAGGAAGACCCAGTACTTC.

DNA of the CDR3: TGTGCCAGTAGGGAACGGGACAATTTCTCCTCTGGCTACACCTTC. It is translated as CASRERDNFSSGYTF. This sequence joins TRBV19 and TRBJ1-2, with a weak D call TRBD1 (6 bases). Looked up from germline, CDR1 is LNHDA and CDR2 is SQIVND (reference sequence). The germline V and J ends were trimmed by 6 bases and 7 bases, with 21 bases remaining between them. The CDR3 is 15 residues long.

The J gene is TRBJ2-1, the V gene TRBV9, with 9 positions matching TRBD1. Losses at the gene ends were 4 bases for V and 0 bases for J; bases not matched to a gene: 8. The CDR3 has 17 amino acids. Looked up from germline, CDR1 is SGDLS and CDR2 is YYNGEE. In DNA, the CDR3 is TGTGCCAGCAGCCGCGACAGGGGGACAAGCTCCTACAATGAGCAGTTCTTC. Translating gives CASSRDRGTSSYNEQFF.

This clone has just a few counts. This rearrangement joins TRBV7-6 to TRBJ2-3; perhaps TRBD2 as D (6 bases). This CDR3 is 16 amino acids long. CDR1 is SGHVS and CDR2 is FNYEAQ in the germline V gene. Trimming stripped 1 base from V and 2 bases from J, with 13 bases between. This CDR3 is CASSLDAGTNTDTQYF. The CDR3 bases are TGTGCCAGCAGCTTAGATGCGGGGACCAACACAGATACGCAGTATTTT.

V is TRBV20-1 and J is TRBJ1-5; maybe TRBD1 (5 bases). Germline CDR1 and CDR2: DFQATT and SNEGSKA (reference sequence). The CDR3 consists of 13 residues. V gave up 3 bases and J gave up 5 bases, with 11 bases separating them. The DNA of the CDR3 is TGCAGTGCTAGTTGGGGGAGGGATCAGCCCCAGCATTTT. Its translation: CSASWGRDQPQHF.

The chain has TRBV28 and TRBJ1-5; D call uncertain. V was shortened by 6 bases and J by 4 bases, with 16 bases between the two germline ends. Germline V gene sequence: CDR1 MDHEN, CDR2 SYDVKM. CDR3 length: 15 residues. The CDR3 reads CASRLRVQGNQPQHF. The CDR3 bases are TGTGCCAGCAGACTGCGGGTACAAGGAAATCAGCCCCAGCATTTT. The full variable domain, in which reference TRBV28 and TRBJ1-5 provide the parts outside the CDR3, is DVKVTQSSRYLVKRTGEKVFLECVQDMDHENMFWYRQDPGLGLRLIYFSYDVKMKEKGDIPEGYSVSREKKERFSLILESASTNQTSMYLCASRLRVQGNQPQHFGDGTRLSIL.

The chain has TRBV20-1 and TRBJ1-5; tentatively, D is TRBD1 (5 bases). The CDR3 is 13 residues long. The V end lost 3 bases, the J end lost 7 bases, and 13 bases lay between the germline ends. Germline CDR1 reads DFQATT; CDR2 reads SNEGSKA (reference sequence). As DNA, the CDR3 is TGCAGTGCTAGTCAAGGGGTCGAACAGCCCCAGCATTTT. It yields the protein CSASQGVEQPQHF.

Written as DNA, the CDR3 is TGTGCCAGCAGCCTAAGGACAGAACACTCTGGAAACACCATATATTTT. Its protein is CASSLRTEHSGNTIYF. The rearrangement uses TRBV7-9 and TRBJ1-3, with a tentative D call TRBD1 (6 bases). This CDR3 is built from 16 residues. V dropped 5 bases and J dropped 0 bases, with 14 bases sitting between them. CDR1 is SEHNR, CDR2 FQNEAQ, per germline (reference sequence).

The gene calls are TRBV9 and TRBJ1-5, with 7 bases fitting TRBD1. CDR3 length: 15 residues. V lost 4 bases and J lost 2; bases outside the gene matches: 6. Germline assignment: CDR1 SGDLS and CDR2 YYNGEE. CDR3 amino acids: CASSYRGGGNQPQHF. The CDR3 nucleotides are TGTGCCAGCAGCTATCGAGGGGGCGGCAATCAGCCCCAGCATTTT.

This clone was detected a few times. The chain uses TRBV7-2 and TRBJ2-5, with 15 positions matching TRBD2. The CDR3 spans 17 residues. Germline V lookup: CDR1 SGHTA, CDR2 FQGNSA. V lost 5 bases to trimming and J lost 5 bases; unmatched junction nucleotides: 9. CDR3 sequence reads: CASSARTSGRAGETQYF. CDR3 in DNA: TGTGCCAGCAGCGCCCGGACTAGCGGGAGGGCCGGGGAGACCCAGTACTTC. The whole variable domain, filled in from reference TRBV7-2 and TRBJ2-5, reads GAGVSQSPSNKVTEKGKDVELRCDPISGHTALYWYRQSLGQGLEFLIYFQGNSAPDKSGLPSDRFSAERTGGSVSTLTIQRTQQEDSAVYLCASSARTSGRAGETQYFGPGTRLLVL.

Regarding this clone: This CDR3 is also generated by other DNA sequences in the sample. This chain links TRBV24-1 with TRBJ2-7; 8 bases line up with TRBD1. Germline-derived CDR1 and CDR2 are KGHDR and SFDVKD. CDR3 length: 15 amino acids. Trimming took 4 bases from V and 0 from J; bases not matched to a gene: 4. The CDR3 is CATSDPGQASYEQYF. The DNA of the CDR3 is TGTGCCACCAGTGACCCGGGACAGGCCTCCTACGAGCAGTACTTC.

CDR3 in amino acids: CASRKTGGKGDTEAFF. The CDR3, as DNA: TGTGCCAGCAGGAAGACAGGGGGCAAAGGTGACACTGAAGCTTTCTTT. This chain joins TRBV7-3 and TRBJ1-1; 10 positions agree with TRBD1. The CDR3 is 16 amino acids. The ends lost 6 bases at V and 3 bases at J; junction bases unmatched: 10. Germline CDR1 and CDR2: SGHTA and FQGTGA. Drawing the rest from reference TRBV7-3 and TRBJ1-1, the complete variable domain is GAGVSQTPSNKVTEKGKYVELRCDPISGHTALYWYRQSLGQGPEFLIYFQGTGAADDSGLPNDRFFAVRPEGSVSTLKIQRTERGDSAVYLCASRKTGGKGDTEAFFGQGTRLTVV.

The V gene is TRBV18, the J gene TRBJ2-3, with TRBD2 matching 13 bases. The CDR3 sequence is 18 residues long. The V gene's germline CDR1 is KGHSH and CDR2 LQKENI. V lost 1 base to trimming and J lost 4 bases; unmatched junction nucleotides: 8. CDR3 coding DNA: TGTGCCAGCTCACCACAGACTAGCGGGAGGTTTCGGGCAGATACGCAGTATTTT. It is translated as CASSPQTSGRFRADTQYF.

The chain employs TRBV27 and TRBJ2-4, with 8 positions matching TRBD2. Germline V gives CDR1 MNHEY, CDR2 SMNVEV (reference sequence). The CDR3 runs 15 residues. J lost 1 base, V lost 2 bases, and 1 base had no gene match. The chain's CDR3 is CASSLGGGAKNIQYF. CDR3 coding DNA: TGTGCCAGCAGTTTAGGCGGGGGGGCCAAAAACATTCAGTACTTC.